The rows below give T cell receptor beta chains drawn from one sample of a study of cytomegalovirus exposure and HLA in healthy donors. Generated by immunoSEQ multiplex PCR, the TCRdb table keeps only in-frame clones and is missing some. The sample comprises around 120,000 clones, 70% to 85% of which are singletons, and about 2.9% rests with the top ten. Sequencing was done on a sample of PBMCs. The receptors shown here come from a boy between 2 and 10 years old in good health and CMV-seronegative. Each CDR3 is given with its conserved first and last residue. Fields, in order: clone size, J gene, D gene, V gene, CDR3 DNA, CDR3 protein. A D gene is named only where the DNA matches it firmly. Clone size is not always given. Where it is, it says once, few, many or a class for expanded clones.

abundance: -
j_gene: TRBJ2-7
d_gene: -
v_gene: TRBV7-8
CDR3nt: TGTGCCAGCAGCTTATCCCCCCTAGATTACGAGCAGTACTTC
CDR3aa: CASSLSPLDYEQYF

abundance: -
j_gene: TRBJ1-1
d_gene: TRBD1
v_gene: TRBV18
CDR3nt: TGTGCCAGCTCACCACGGGACAGGGTGGTGGACACTGAAGCTTTCTTT
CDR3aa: CASSPRDRVVDTEAFF

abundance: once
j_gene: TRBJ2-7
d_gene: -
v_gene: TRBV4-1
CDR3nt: TGCGCCAGCAGCCAAGACGGTAATTACGAGCAGTACTTC
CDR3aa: CASSQDGNYEQYF

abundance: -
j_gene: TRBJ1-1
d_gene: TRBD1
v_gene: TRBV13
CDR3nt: TGTGCCAGCAGCCACCCCGGGACAGGGGCCACTGAAGCTTTCTTT
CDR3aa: CASSHPGTGATEAFF

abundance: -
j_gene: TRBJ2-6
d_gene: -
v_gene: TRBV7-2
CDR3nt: TGTGCCAGCAGCCCCCAAGGGAGGCGCTCTGGGGCCAACGTCCTGACTTTC
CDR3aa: CASSPQGRRSGANVLTF

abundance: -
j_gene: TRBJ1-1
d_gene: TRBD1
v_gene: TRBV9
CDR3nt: TGTGCCAGCAGCGTAGAAGGAAGGGGGCTGAGGAACACTGAAGCTTTCTTT
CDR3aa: CASSVEGRGLRNTEAFF

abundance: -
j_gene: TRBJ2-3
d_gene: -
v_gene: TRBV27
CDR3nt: TGTGCCAGCAGTTTAGGGGGGACCCCTTATACGCAGTATTTT
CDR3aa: CASSLGGTPYTQYF

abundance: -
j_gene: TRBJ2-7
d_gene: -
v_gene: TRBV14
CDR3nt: TGTGCCAGCAGCTGGGAGACTGGGTGGTACGAGCAGTACTTC
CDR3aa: CASSWETGWYEQYF

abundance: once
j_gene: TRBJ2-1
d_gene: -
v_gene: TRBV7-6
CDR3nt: TGTGCCAGCAGCTTAGGGGGGCGTTTCTTCCATGAGCAGTTCTTC
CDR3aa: CASSLGGRFFHEQFF

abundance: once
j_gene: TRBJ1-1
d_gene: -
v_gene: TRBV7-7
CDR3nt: TGTGCTAGCAGCCCCGCAGGGAACACTGAAGCTTTCTTT
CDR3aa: CASSPAGNTEAFF

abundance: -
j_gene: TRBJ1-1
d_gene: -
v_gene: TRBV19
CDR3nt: TGTGCCAGTACCACGATAGGGGTCAACACTGAAGCTTTCTTT
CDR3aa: CASTTIGVNTEAFF

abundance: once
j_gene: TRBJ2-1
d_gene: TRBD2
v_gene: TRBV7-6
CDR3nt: TGTGCCAGCACCCTATTCAGCGGGGCTTTGGACGAGCAGTTCTTC
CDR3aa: CASTLFSGALDEQFF

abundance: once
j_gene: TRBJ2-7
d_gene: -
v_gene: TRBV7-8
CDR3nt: TGTGCCAGCAGCTTAGCCGCAGGCCTTCCGCCCTACGAGCAGTACTTC
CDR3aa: CASSLAAGLPPYEQYF

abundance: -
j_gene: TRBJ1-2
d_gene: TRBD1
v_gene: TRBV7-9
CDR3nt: TGTTCCAGCAGCTTTGGACAGGGACTATCTAACTATGGCTACACCTTC
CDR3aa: CSSSFGQGLSNYGYTF

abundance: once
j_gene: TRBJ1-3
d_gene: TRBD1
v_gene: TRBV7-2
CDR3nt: TGTGCCAGCAGCTTCTCAGGGGGCGCATCTGGAAACACCATATATTTT
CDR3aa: CASSFSGGASGNTIYF

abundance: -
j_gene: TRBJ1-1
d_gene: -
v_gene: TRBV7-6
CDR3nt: TGTGCCAGCAGCTTAACGACAGCCTCGGAAGCTTTCTTT
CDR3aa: CASSLTTASEAFF

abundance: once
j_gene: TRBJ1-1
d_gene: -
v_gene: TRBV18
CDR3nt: TGTGCCAGCTCACAGAGCCCGAAGGAGGGGGCTTTCTTT
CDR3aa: CASSQSPKEGAFF

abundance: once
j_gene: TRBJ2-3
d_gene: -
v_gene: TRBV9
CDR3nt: TGTGCCAGCACCCTGGGGGGAGGTGAGACAGATACGCAGTATTTT
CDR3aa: CASTLGGGETDTQYF

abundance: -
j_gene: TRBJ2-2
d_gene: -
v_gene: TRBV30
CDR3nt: TGTGCCTGGACCACTCGGAAGCAGGGGAACACCGGGGAGCTGTTTTTT
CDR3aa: CAWTTRKQGNTGELFF

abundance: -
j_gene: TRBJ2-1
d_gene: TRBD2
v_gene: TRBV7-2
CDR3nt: TGTGCCAGCACCAAAAGATCGGGACTAGCCTACAATGAGCAGTTCTTC
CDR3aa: CASTKRSGLAYNEQFF

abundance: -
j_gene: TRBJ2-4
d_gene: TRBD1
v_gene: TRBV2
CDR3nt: TGTGCCAGCAGGGACAGGGATGGGGCCAAAAACATTCAGTACTTC
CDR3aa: CASRDRDGAKNIQYF

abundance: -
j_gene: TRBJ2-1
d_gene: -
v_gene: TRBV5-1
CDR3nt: TGCGCCAGCAGCTTGGGTGATAGATCCAATGAGCAGTTCTTC
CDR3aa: CASSLGDRSNEQFF

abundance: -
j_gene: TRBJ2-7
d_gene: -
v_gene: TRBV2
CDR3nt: TGTGCCAGCACCCGAGAGGCCGGGGAGAACTACGAGCAGTACTTC
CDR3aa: CASTREAGENYEQYF

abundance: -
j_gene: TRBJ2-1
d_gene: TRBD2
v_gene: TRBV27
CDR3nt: TGTGCCAGCAGACGGACTAGCGGGAGCAGCGAGCAGTTCTTC
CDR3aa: CASRRTSGSSEQFF

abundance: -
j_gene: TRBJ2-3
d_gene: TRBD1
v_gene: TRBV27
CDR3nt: TGTGCCAGCAGTCGGGACAGGGGGTCGTCAGATACGCAGTATTTT
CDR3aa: CASSRDRGSSDTQYF

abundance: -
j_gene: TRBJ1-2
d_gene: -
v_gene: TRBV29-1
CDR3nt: TGCAGCGTTCTGGCCCCGGGGGGCAAGGGCTACACCTTC
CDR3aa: CSVLAPGGKGYTF

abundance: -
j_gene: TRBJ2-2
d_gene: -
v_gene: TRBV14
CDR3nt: TGTGCCAGCAGCCAATTCCGGGCGGGCGGGGAGCTGTTTTTT
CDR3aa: CASSQFRAGGELFF